Below, one T cell receptor beta chain is given with its context. Its antigen is unknown. Tens of millions of PBMCs supplied genomic DNA for unsorted samples. The data were obtained in a study of shared clonotypes between healthy human individuals. General study findings and limits: Sharing of clonotypes among donors was expected to vary with sequencing depth.

Clones were sequenced by immunoSEQ multiplex PCR, and TCRdb holds only the in-frame ones, with some missing. Of hundreds of thousands of clones listed, roughly four fifths are singletons. The CDR3 has 8 amino acids. Trimming took 2 bases from V and 13 from J, leaving 0 bases between them. Germline V lookup: CDR1 MGHDK, CDR2 SYGVNS. Sequenced: PBMCs. J is TRBJ2-1 and V is TRBV25-1; D unresolved. This clonotype originated in a woman between 35 and 50 years old in good health. Some clones in this sample may be carry-over from other donors' samples. The CDR3 spells CASSEQFF. The CDR3 DNA reads as TGTGCCAGCAGTGAACAGTTCTTC.